The next 26 T cell receptor beta chains were all read from a single sample in a study of OX40 agonist ivuxolimab in advanced cancers. Profiled with immunoSEQ multiplex PCR; TCRdb holds only in-frame clones, not every one. The sample lists 100,000 or so clones; 90% were seen once. Sequences were derived from CD4+ or CD8+ T cells sorted from blood, sampled in a trial of the OX40 agonist ivuxolimab. Every receptor here comes from an adult with an advanced solid tumor such as melanoma, head and neck, liver or kidney cancer.

V and J are TRBV28 and TRBJ2-2; no reliable D call. Looked up from germline, CDR1 is MDHEN and CDR2 is SYDVKM. The CDR3 has 12 amino acids. V lost 4 bases and J 5 bases, leaving 5 bases between the germline ends. The CDR3 reads CASSSVTGELFF. DNA for the CDR3: TGTGCCAGCAGTTCTGTGACCGGGGAGCTGTTTTTT.

V usage is TRBV14 and J usage is TRBJ2-3; 8 nucleotides line up with TRBD2. Germline CDR1 reads SGHDN; CDR2 reads FVKESK. Germline trimming cut 4 bases from V and 3 bases from J; bases unmatched to any gene: 6. CDR3 size: 15 residues. For the CDR3, the DNA is TGTGCCAGCAGCCCGAGCGGGAGAGCTACAGATACGCAGTATTTT. It is translated as CASSPSGRATDTQYF.

The J gene is TRBJ2-3, the V gene TRBV5-8, with 7 nucleotides matching TRBD1. CDR3 length equals 15 residues. Germline loops: CDR1 SGHTS, CDR2 YDEGEE. Trimming removed 7 bases from V and 2 bases from J; junction bases left unmatched: 10. The CDR3 DNA reads as TGTGCCAGCGGGGACCGGGACAGCCTCACAGATACGCAGTATTTT. Protein product: CASGDRDSLTDTQYF.

V is TRBV11-2 and J is TRBJ2-1, with 8 bases identical to TRBD2. The CDR3 spans 16 residues. J was trimmed by 7 bases and V by 3 bases; bases with no gene match: 11. Germline values: CDR1 SGHAT, CDR2 FQNNGV. This CDR3 reads CASSFSSGDSKNEQFF. The DNA of the CDR3 is TGTGCCAGCAGCTTTAGTAGCGGGGATAGTAAAAATGAGCAGTTCTTC.

The chain carries TRBV11-3 and TRBJ2-5, with TRBD2 identical over 7 bases. The length of the CDR3 is 19 residues. V lost 5 bases, J lost 3 bases, and 21 bases stayed unmatched. Germline-derived CDR1 and CDR2 are SGHNT and YENEEA. The CDR3 is CASSRPVKAGREEEETQYF. The CDR3, as DNA: TGTGCCAGCAGCCGCCCCGTCAAAGCGGGAAGGGAGGAAGAAGAGACCCAGTACTTC.

This chain uses TRBV19 with TRBJ2-1, with D tentatively TRBD2 (5 bases). The V end was cut by 5 bases, the J end by 10 bases, with 24 bases between. This CDR3 spans 16 amino acids. CDR1 and CDR2 from the germline V gene are LNHDA and SQIVND (reference sequence). The CDR3 loop reads CASSPGGAAISGEQFF. Written as DNA, the CDR3 is TGTGCCAGTAGTCCCGGCGGAGCGGCAATCTCGGGGGAGCAGTTCTTC.

The V call is TRBV19, the J call TRBJ2-7; 8 nucleotides line up with TRBD1. V was pared by 4 bases and J by 4 bases, with 3 bases of the junction left unmatched. Germline CDR1 reads LNHDA; CDR2 reads SQIVND (reference sequence). This CDR3 spans 13 amino acids. The DNA of the CDR3 is TGTGCCAGTAGTACCGGACAGGGTTACGAGCAGTACTTC. It yields the protein CASSTGQGYEQYF.

V gene TRBV30 combines with J gene TRBJ2-1; 8 bases map to TRBD1. CDR3 length: 13 amino acids. Unmatched junction bases numbered 9, after V lost 6 bases and J lost 8 bases. Germline values: CDR1 GTSNPN, CDR2 SVGIG (reference sequence). CDR3 residues: CACRGQVTDEQFF. CDR3 sequence (DNA): TGTGCCTGCCGGGGACAGGTCACGGATGAGCAGTTCTTC.

The chain's CDR3 is CASDGREGLTDTQYF. The DNA of the CDR3 is TGTGCCAGTGATGGGAGGGAGGGCCTTACAGATACGCAGTATTTT. This chain links TRBV28 with TRBJ2-3, with TRBD2 identical over 7 bases. V trimming: 9 bases; J trimming: 3 bases; junction bases outside the gene matches: 12. This CDR3 is built from 15 residues. Germline V gene data show CDR1 as MDHEN and CDR2 as SYDVKM.

The chain employs TRBV6-6 and TRBJ2-3; TRBD2 matches 10 bases. V shed 10 bases and J 0 bases; nucleotides not matched to a gene: 4. Germline CDR1 MNHNY, CDR2 SVGAGI (reference sequence). This CDR3 spans 14 amino acids. Here the CDR3 reads CATTTSGSTDTQYF. CDR3 DNA: TGTGCCACGACGACTAGCGGGAGCACAGATACGCAGTATTTT.

The J gene is TRBJ2-5, the V gene TRBV6-6; D gene uncertain. V lost 2 bases, J lost 2 bases, and 9 bases lay in between. The CDR3 runs to 14 residues. In germline, CDR1 is MNHNY, CDR2 SVGAGI (reference sequence). CDR3 region: CASSYGGRQETQYF. Written as DNA, the CDR3 is TGTGCCAGCAGTTACGGCGGACGGCAAGAGACCCAGTACTTC.

The chain employs TRBV28 and TRBJ2-7, with D unclear. Trimming removed 5 bases from V and 4 bases from J, with 12 bases in between. The germline gives CDR1 MDHEN, CDR2 SYDVKM. There are 13 residues in the CDR3. The CDR3, as DNA: TGTGCCAGCAGTCCCCCGCCACTTTACGAGCAGTACTTC. Its protein product is CASSPPPLYEQYF.

This clone appeared once. The chain is built from TRBV2 and TRBJ2-3; 7 nucleotides agree with TRBD1. From germline, CDR1 is SNHLY and CDR2 FYNNEI. The CDR3 extends over 15 amino acids. Trimming cost V 5 bases and J 4 bases; bases outside gene matches: 9. The CDR3 spells CASSRYRGRSDTQYF. The CDR3 bases are TGTGCCAGCAGTCGATACAGGGGTCGGTCAGATACGCAGTATTTT.

The genes are TRBV28 and TRBJ2-1, with TRBD2 matching over 13 bases. The CDR3 extends over 16 amino acids. Germline V gives CDR1 MDHEN, CDR2 SYDVKM. V lost 5 bases and J lost 7; bases outside the gene matches: 8. The CDR3 nucleotides are TGTGCCAGCAGTCTACTAGCGGGAGGGCCTCTGAATGAGCAGTTCTTC. Residues: CASSLLAGGPLNEQFF.

This rearrangement joins TRBV5-1 to TRBJ2-3; D possibly corresponds to TRBD2 (6 bases). Germline V gene data show CDR1 as SGHRS and CDR2 as YFSETQ. The CDR3 contains 15 residues. V lost 0 bases to trimming and J lost 2 bases, with 10 bases between them. CDR3 region: CASSLGGLNTDTQYF. For the CDR3, the DNA is TGCGCCAGCAGCTTGGGGGGACTTAACACAGATACGCAGTATTTT.

This rearrangement joins TRBV7-2 to TRBJ2-5; TRBD1 is a possible D gene (6 bases). The germline gives CDR1 SGHTA, CDR2 FQGNSA. The CDR3 is 16 amino acids. V shed 0 bases and J shed 4 bases, with 15 bases lying between them. CDR3 in DNA: TGTGCCAGCAGCTTAGCGTACAGGGACCTACGAGAGACCCAGTACTTC. Translating gives CASSLAYRDLRETQYF.

CDR3 sequence reads: CASSPRTSTDTQYF. As DNA, the CDR3 is TGTGCCAGCTCACCAAGGACTAGCACAGATACGCAGTATTTT. The J gene is TRBJ2-3, the V gene TRBV18, with D perhaps TRBD2 (5 bases). Trimming removed 2 bases from V and 0 bases from J, with 6 bases in between. Germline V gene data show CDR1 as KGHSH and CDR2 as LQKENI. The CDR3 spans 14 residues.

This chain connects TRBV14 to TRBJ2-7; 14 bases line up with TRBD2. The CDR3 covers 15 residues. V was clipped by 1 base and J by 5 bases; unmatched bases: 1. In germline, CDR1 is SGHDN, CDR2 FVKESK. The CDR3 DNA sequence: TGTGCCAGCAGCCAAGGGGGACTAGCGGGGGACGAGCAGTACTTC. Translation gives CASSQGGLAGDEQYF. The full variable domain, its missing parts supplied by reference TRBV14 and TRBJ2-7, is EAGVTQFPSHSVIEKGQTVTLRCDPISGHDNLYWYRRVMGKEIKFLLHFVKESKQDESGMPNNRFLAERTGGTYSTLKVQPAELEDSGVYFCASSQGGLAGDEQYFGPGTRLTVT.

As to this clone: The same CDR3 is also encoded by other DNA sequences in this sample. The CDR3, as DNA: TGCGCCAGCAGCCAAGGGGGCAGCCAAGAGACCCAGTACTTC. Translated, it gives CASSQGGSQETQYF. The V gene is TRBV4-3, the J gene TRBJ2-5, with D possibly TRBD1 on 5 matching bases. CDR1 and CDR2 from the germline V gene are LGHNA and YSLEER. This CDR3 is built from 14 residues. Trimming pared 1 base from V and 1 base from J, leaving 7 bases between.

V usage is TRBV19 and J usage is TRBJ1-1; 7 bases fit TRBD1. The CDR3 runs 15 residues. J gave up 3 bases and V 7 bases, and 11 bases lay outside the gene matches. Germline CDR1 and CDR2: LNHDA and SQIVND (reference sequence). The CDR3 coding sequence is TGTGCCAGTAACCGGGCAGGGGGGTTCGACACTGAAGCTTTCTTT. It is translated as CASNRAGGFDTEAFF. Full variable domain (outside the CDR3, taken from reference TRBV19 and TRBJ1-1): DGGITQSPKYLFRKEGQNVTLSCEQNLNHDAMYWYRQDPGQGLRLIYYSQIVNDFQKGDIAEGYSVSREKKESFPLTVTSAQKNPTAFYLCASNRAGGFDTEAFFGQGTRLTVV.

The chain combines TRBV5-1 with TRBJ1-3; no clear D gene. Between the trimmed V and J ends, which lost 0 bases and 10 bases, there was a span of 14 bases. Germline V gene sequence: CDR1 SGHRS, CDR2 YFSETQ. The CDR3 sequence is 14 residues long. The CDR3 region has the DNA TGCGCCAGCAGCTTGGATCTGAACCCGGGGACCATATATTTT. Translating gives CASSLDLNPGTIYF.

V usage is TRBV7-2 and J usage is TRBJ1-4, with D possibly TRBD1 on 6 matching bases. Germline assignment: CDR1 SGHTA and CDR2 FQGNSA. The CDR3 is 15 residues long. V was shortened by 6 bases and J by 8 bases, with 19 bases between the two germline ends. In DNA, the CDR3 is TGTGCCAGCAGAGTACAGGGTGGGGGCGGCGAAAAACTGTTTTTT. Translated, it gives CASRVQGGGGEKLFF.

The chain employs TRBV5-4 and TRBJ2-6; D unresolved. This CDR3 is built from 16 residues. Trimming cost V 2 bases and J 1 base, with 10 bases left between them. Looked up from germline, CDR1 is SGHNT and CDR2 is YYREEE (reference sequence). The CDR3 coding sequence is TGTGCCAGCAGCTTCGGACCGCTATCTGGGGCCAACGTCCTGACTTTC. It yields the protein CASSFGPLSGANVLTF.

The genes are TRBV30 and TRBJ2-5, with TRBD1 matching over 8 bases. Losses at the gene ends were 5 bases for V and 3 bases for J; bases not matched to a gene: 2. Germline-derived CDR1 and CDR2 are GTSNPN and SVGIG (reference sequence). The CDR3 extends over 12 amino acids. DNA of the CDR3: TGTGCCTGGGGGGACAGGAAAGAGACCCAGTACTTC. This translates into CAWGDRKETQYF.

The V call is TRBV11-2, the J call TRBJ1-5; D call uncertain. V was shortened by 0 bases and J by 0 bases, with 6 bases between the two germline ends. CDR1 and CDR2 (germline): SGHAT, FQNNGV. The CDR3 is made up of 15 amino acids. The CDR3 region is CASSLERNSNQPQHF. CDR3 DNA: TGTGCCAGCAGCTTAGAGAGAAATAGCAATCAGCCCCAGCATTTT.

This chain joins TRBV19 and TRBJ2-3; 8 bases line up with TRBD1. The germline gives CDR1 LNHDA, CDR2 SQIVND (reference sequence). Germline trimming cut 4 bases from V and 0 bases from J; bases unmatched to any gene: 9. This CDR3 is built from 17 residues. The CDR3 DNA sequence: TGTGCCAGTAGTACCCTAATAGGGACAGGAAGCACAGATACGCAGTATTTT. This translates into CASSTLIGTGSTDTQYF. The variable domain in full, completed from reference TRBV19 and TRBJ2-3, reads DGGITQSPKYLFRKEGQNVTLSCEQNLNHDAMYWYRQDPGQGLRLIYYSQIVNDFQKGDIAEGYSVSREKKESFPLTVTSAQKNPTAFYLCASSTLIGTGSTDTQYFGPGTRLTVL.